The clone carrying this TCR beta chain was recorded once. The data derive from a study of blood T cell repertoires in COVID-19. The data were produced by immunoSEQ multiplex PCR, yet TCRdb's version contains in-frame clones alone and is incomplete. The data hold 110,000 to 150,000 clones, with 84% observed a single time. The V gene lost 10 bases and the J gene lost 0 bases, with 15 bases spanning the gap. Looked up from germline, CDR1 is LNHDA and CDR2 is SQIVND (reference sequence). This CDR3 has 14 residues. The rearrangement joins TRBV19 to TRBJ1-1; D is perhaps TRBD1 (6 bases). Sequencing used peripheral blood. The receptor's source is a human donor in a cohort sampled during active COVID-19. As DNA, the CDR3 is TGTGCCACAAAAAAGGGGGATTTGAACACTGAAGCTTTCTTT. It yields the protein CATKKGDLNTEAFF.